The present T cell receptor beta chain was sequenced within a study of cytomegalovirus exposure and HLA in healthy donors. Study details: The same platform used for the roughly 610 first-cohort repertoires was also used for the 100 to 150 validation repertoires, as a later analysis reported. Study-wide findings and caveats: Most sequenced TCRs were rare (though some public TCRs occurred in many donors). Reports showed the classifier diagnosing cytomegalovirus status with high specificity and sensitivity. The authors enumerated 150 to 200 TCR beta chains as linked to cytomegalovirus.

In the case of this clone: The antigen remains unidentified.

Sequenced by immunoSEQ multiplex PCR; TCRdb stores in-frame clones only, minus some. This sample has about 120,000 clones, with approximately 90% found just once. Germline lookup yields CDR1 MDHEN and CDR2 SYDVKM. V gave up 6 bases and J gave up 0 bases; unmatched junction bases: 14. This CDR3 is 18 amino acids long. The specimen was PBMCs. The rearrangement uses TRBV28 and TRBJ2-7; the match to TRBD2 covers 10 bases. The TCR originated in a woman aged 18-35 years in good health and CMV-seronegative. CDR3 nucleotide sequence: TGTGCCAGCAGAACACTCGGACTAGCGGACCCGGACTCCTACGAGCAGTACTTC. Translated, it gives CASRTLGLADPDSYEQYF.